This TCR beta chain was identified during a study of early stage breast cancer tumors. Study-level information: Most invasive tumors, about 75% of the 16, were ER+/PR+/HER2-. Study results and caveats: Compared with adjacent normal breast, tumors showed about 2.5-fold denser, more clonal T cells. Unsorted bulk genomic DNA sequencing lacked pairing and functional marker data. Commonly generated sequences made up most enriched TCRB sequences shared between patients.

Sequencing used immunoSEQ multiplex PCR; TCRdb keeps in-frame clones, though not all of them. The repertoire holds fewer than 70,000 clones, with about three quarters as singletons. The germline V gene has CDR1 LNHDA and CDR2 SQIVND (reference sequence). This CDR3 is 13 amino acids long. Trimming stripped 4 bases from V and 6 bases from J, with 9 bases between. Worth noting for this clone: The antigen is not known.

The sequenced material came from blood. V and J are TRBV19 and TRBJ1-4; TRBD1 is a possible D gene (6 bases). The origin of this receptor is a person in their twenties or thirties with breast cancer. The CDR3: CASSKGDDEKLFF. For the CDR3, the DNA is TGTGCCAGTAGTAAGGGGGACGATGAAAAACTGTTTTTT.